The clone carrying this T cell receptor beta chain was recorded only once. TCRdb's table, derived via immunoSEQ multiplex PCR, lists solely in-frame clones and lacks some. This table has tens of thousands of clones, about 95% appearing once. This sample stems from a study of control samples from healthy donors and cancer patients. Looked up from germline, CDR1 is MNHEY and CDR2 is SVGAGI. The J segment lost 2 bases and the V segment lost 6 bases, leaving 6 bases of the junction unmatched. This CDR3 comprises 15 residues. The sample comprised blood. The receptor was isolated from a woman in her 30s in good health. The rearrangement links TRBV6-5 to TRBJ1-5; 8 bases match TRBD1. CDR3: CASRPDRGGNQPQHF. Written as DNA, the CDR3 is TGTGCCAGCAGACCTGACAGGGGTGGCAATCAGCCCCAGCATTTT.